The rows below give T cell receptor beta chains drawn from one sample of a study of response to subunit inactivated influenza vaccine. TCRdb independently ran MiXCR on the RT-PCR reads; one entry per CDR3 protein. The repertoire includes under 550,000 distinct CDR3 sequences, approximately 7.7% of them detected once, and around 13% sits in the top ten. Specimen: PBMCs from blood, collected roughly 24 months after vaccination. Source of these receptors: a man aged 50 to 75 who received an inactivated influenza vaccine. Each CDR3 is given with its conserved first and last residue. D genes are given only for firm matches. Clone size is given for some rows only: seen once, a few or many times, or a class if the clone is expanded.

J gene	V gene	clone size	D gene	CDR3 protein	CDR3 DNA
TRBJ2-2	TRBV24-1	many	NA	CATSDSARANTGELFF	TGTGCCACCAGTGATTCGGCAAGAGCGAACACCGGGGAGCTGTTTTTT
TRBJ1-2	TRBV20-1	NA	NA	CSPRGGAYGYTF	TGCAGCCCTAGGGGCGGGGCCTATGGCTACACCTTC
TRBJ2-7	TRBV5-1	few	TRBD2	CASSPGTSGNEQYF	TGCGCCAGCAGCCCCGGGACTAGCGGCAACGAGCAGTACTTC
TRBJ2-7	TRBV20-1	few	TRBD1	CSARGTGGTYEQYF	TGCAGTGCTAGGGGGACAGGGGGGACCTACGAGCAGTACTTC
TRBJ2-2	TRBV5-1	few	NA	CASSSQMSGTEKNTGELFF	TGCGCCAGCAGCTCACAAATGTCCGGGACTGAGAAGAACACCGGGGAGCTGTTTTTT
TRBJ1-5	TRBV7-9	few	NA	CASSAGVGNQPQHF	TGTGCCAGCAGCGCAGGGGTCGGCAATCAGCCCCAGCATTTT
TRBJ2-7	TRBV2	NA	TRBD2	CASRTSGGAEQYF	TGTGCCAGCAGGACTAGCGGGGGTGCCGAGCAGTACTTC
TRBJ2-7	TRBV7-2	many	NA	CASSSTGLEQYF	TGTGCCAGCAGCTCCACAGGTCTCGAGCAGTACTTC
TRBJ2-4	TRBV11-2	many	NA	CASSSTVGPRGNIQYF	TGTGCCAGCAGCTCAACGGTTGGGCCCCGGGGGAACATTCAGTACTTC
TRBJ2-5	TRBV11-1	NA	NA	CASSPVGLRETQYF	TGTGCCAGCAGCCCCGTGGGGTTAAGGGAGACCCAGTACTTC
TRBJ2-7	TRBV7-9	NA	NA	CASSLRVEYEQYF	TGTGCCAGCAGCTTGCGGGTTGAATACGAGCAGTACTTC
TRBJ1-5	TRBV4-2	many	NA	CASSQELRGGNQPQHF	TGTGCCAGCAGCCAAGAGTTGCGGGGTGGCAATCAGCCCCAGCATTTT
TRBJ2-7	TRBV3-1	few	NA	CASSHRPRSYEQYF	TGTGCCAGCAGCCACCGACCGCGGTCCTACGAGCAGTACTTC
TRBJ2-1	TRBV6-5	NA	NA	CASSYNSLSDEQFF	TGTGCCAGCAGTTACAACTCCTTGAGTGATGAGCAGTTCTTC
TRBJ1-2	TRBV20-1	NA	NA	CSARTMGGPGKETYGYTF	TGCAGTGCTAGAACAATGGGAGGCCCAGGGAAGGAGACCTATGGCTACACCTTC
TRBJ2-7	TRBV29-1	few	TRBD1	CSVYRGHYEQYF	TGCAGCGTCTACAGGGGGCACTACGAGCAGTACTTC
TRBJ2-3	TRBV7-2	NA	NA	CASSSQAGTDTQYF	TGTGCCAGCAGCTCCCAGGCGGGCACAGATACGCAGTATTTT
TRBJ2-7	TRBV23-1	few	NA	CASSPPNSYEQYF	TGCGCCAGCAGTCCTCCCAACTCCTACGAGCAGTACTTC
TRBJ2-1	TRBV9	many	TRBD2	CASSALGLAGGVEQFF	TGTGCCAGCAGCGCCTTGGGACTAGCGGGAGGGGTTGAGCAGTTCTTC
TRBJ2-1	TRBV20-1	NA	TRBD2	CSASPSSGRAKNEQFF	TGCAGTGCTAGCCCATCTAGCGGGAGGGCCAAGAATGAGCAGTTCTTC
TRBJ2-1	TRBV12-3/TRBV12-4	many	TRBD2	CASTGVEREGNNEQFF	TGTGCCAGCACTGGAGTCGAGCGGGAGGGGAACAATGAGCAGTTCTTC
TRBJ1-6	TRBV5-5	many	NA	CASSLVQLNSPLHF	TGTGCCAGCAGCTTGGTGCAGTTGAATTCACCCCTCCACTTT
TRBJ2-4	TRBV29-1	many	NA	CSVRSSQGMAKNIQYF	TGCAGCGTTCGCTCTAGCCAGGGGATGGCCAAAAACATTCAGTACTTC
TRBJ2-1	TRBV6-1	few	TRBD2	CASSPLAGGSNEQFF	TGTGCCAGCAGTCCTCTAGCGGGAGGGTCCAATGAGCAGTTCTTC
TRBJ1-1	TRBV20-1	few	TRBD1	CSARIQGEEAFF	TGCAGTGCTAGGATACAGGGGGAGGAAGCTTTCTTT
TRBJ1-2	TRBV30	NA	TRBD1	CAWSRNRGQNYGYTF	TGTGCCTGGAGTCGGAACAGGGGGCAGAACTATGGCTACACCTTC
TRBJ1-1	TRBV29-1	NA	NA	CSAVGRGRNTEAFF	TGCAGCGCCGTGGGAAGGGGTCGAAACACTGAAGCTTTCTTT